This is a list of T cell receptor beta chains from one sample in a study of T cell changes during pregnancy in multiple sclerosis. Assay: immunoSEQ multiplex PCR; the TCRdb copy retains only in-frame clones and omits some. The sample lists fewer than 90,000 clones, 91% seen once, with over 0.65% in the top ten. The input for sequencing was peripheral blood, taken in the second trimester of pregnancy. These receptor sequences come from a female donor with multiple sclerosis, enrolled in a pregnancy study. CDR3s include the opening cysteine and the closing phenylalanine or tryptophan. D genes are given only for firm matches. Not all rows give a size; the values are once, few, many and, for expanded clones, a class.

cdr3_aa: CASSVGAGVNGEAFF
cdr3_nt: TGTGCCAGCAGCGTAGGGGCAGGGGTCAACGGTGAAGCTTTCTTT
v_call: TRBV9
d_call: -
cdr3_length: 15
clone_size: once
j_call: TRBJ1-1

cdr3_aa: CASSAPGTQNIQYF
cdr3_nt: TGTGCCAGCAGCGCCCCCGGGACACAAAACATTCAGTACTTC
v_call: TRBV7-2
d_call: -
cdr3_length: 14
clone_size: -
j_call: TRBJ2-4

cdr3_aa: CASSDSANSPLHF
cdr3_nt: TGTGCCAGCAGTGACTCGGCTAATTCACCCCTCCACTTT
v_call: TRBV6-4
d_call: -
cdr3_length: 13
clone_size: -
j_call: TRBJ1-6

cdr3_aa: CASSLVPSGGNNEQFF
cdr3_nt: TGCGCCAGCAGCTTGGTCCCTAGCGGGGGCAACAATGAGCAGTTCTTC
v_call: TRBV5-1
d_call: TRBD2
cdr3_length: 16
clone_size: -
j_call: TRBJ2-1

cdr3_aa: CATSTGGAETQYF
cdr3_nt: TGTGCCACTTCGACAGGGGGCGCAGAGACCCAGTACTTC
v_call: TRBV5-4
d_call: TRBD1
cdr3_length: 13
clone_size: -
j_call: TRBJ2-5

cdr3_aa: CASSYLRGNTEAFF
cdr3_nt: TGTGCCAGCAGTTACCTTAGGGGGAACACTGAAGCTTTCTTT
v_call: TRBV6-5
d_call: -
cdr3_length: 14
clone_size: -
j_call: TRBJ1-1

cdr3_aa: CASSPRGHSRLETQYF
cdr3_nt: TGTGCCAGCAGCCCACGTGGTCATTCGAGGTTAGAGACCCAGTACTTC
v_call: TRBV11-3
d_call: -
cdr3_length: 16
clone_size: -
j_call: TRBJ2-5

cdr3_aa: CASSLSGTGYNQPQHF
cdr3_nt: TGTGCCAGCAGCTTATCCGGGACAGGATATAATCAGCCCCAGCATTTT
v_call: TRBV5-5
d_call: TRBD1
cdr3_length: 16
clone_size: -
j_call: TRBJ1-5

cdr3_aa: CASSKTSGGSSYNEQFF
cdr3_nt: TGTGCCAGCAGCAAGACTAGCGGGGGAAGCTCCTACAATGAGCAGTTCTTC
v_call: TRBV7-2
d_call: TRBD2
cdr3_length: 17
clone_size: -
j_call: TRBJ2-1

cdr3_aa: CASSFAEVGYGYTF
cdr3_nt: TGTGCCAGCAGTTTTGCGGAGGTTGGGTATGGCTACACCTTC
v_call: TRBV6-5
d_call: -
cdr3_length: 14
clone_size: -
j_call: TRBJ1-2

cdr3_aa: CASSRCRAPYNEQFF
cdr3_nt: TGTGCCAGCAGCAGGTGCAGGGCCCCCTACAATGAGCAGTTCTTC
v_call: TRBV21-1
d_call: -
cdr3_length: 15
clone_size: -
j_call: TRBJ2-1

cdr3_aa: CASSLTSGGVGADTQYF
cdr3_nt: TGTGCCAGCAGCTTAACTAGCGGGGGGGTCGGGGCAGATACGCAGTATTTT
v_call: TRBV11-3
d_call: TRBD2
cdr3_length: 17
clone_size: -
j_call: TRBJ2-3

cdr3_aa: CASSLGREGGGYTF
cdr3_nt: TGTGCCAGCAGCTTGGGGAGAGAAGGGGGTGGCTACACCTTC
v_call: TRBV7-2
d_call: -
cdr3_length: 14
clone_size: -
j_call: TRBJ1-2

cdr3_aa: CASSVTGGLGNTIYF
cdr3_nt: TGTGCCAGCAGCGTAACAGGGGGCTTAGGAAACACCATATATTTT
v_call: TRBV9
d_call: TRBD1
cdr3_length: 15
clone_size: -
j_call: TRBJ1-3

cdr3_aa: CASSQDLAGRTDTQYF
cdr3_nt: TGCGCCAGCAGCCAAGACCTAGCGGGGCGCACAGATACGCAGTATTTT
v_call: TRBV4-3
d_call: TRBD2
cdr3_length: 16
clone_size: -
j_call: TRBJ2-3

cdr3_aa: CASRWYCGGTAVYEQYF
cdr3_nt: TGTGCCAGCAGATGGTATTGTGGGGGGACAGCAGTCTACGAGCAGTACTTC
v_call: TRBV21-1
d_call: -
cdr3_length: 17
clone_size: -
j_call: TRBJ2-7